This T cell receptor (beta chain) was found in a study of blood T cell repertoires in COVID-19. Study background: Sites across the United States, Italy and Spain contributed samples from acute and convalescent COVID-19. The analysed material was cDNA or gDNA that came from T cells, B-cell-depleted T cells, or PBMCs.

Original processing methods: Reference gene primer amplification gave estimated nucleated cell counts. The repertoire was sequenced with immunoSEQ multiplex PCR; TCRdb's copy has only in-frame clones and lacks some. The DNA gave D and trimming, while V, J and clone size come from that table. The repertoire holds a few hundred thousand clones, with roughly 77% as singletons. Specimen: peripheral blood. The TCR was taken from a human donor with acute or convalescent COVID-19. The donor label of this sample is uncertain.

The CDR3 is CASSQARGENTEAFF. For the CDR3, the DNA is TGCGCCAGCAGCCAAGCCCGGGGGGAGAACACTGAAGCTTTCTTT. The rearrangement uses TRBV4-1 and TRBJ1-1, with D tentatively TRBD1 (5 bases). Looked up from germline, CDR1 is MGHRA and CDR2 is YSYEKL. Trimming shortened V by 1 base and J by 1 base, and 10 bases separated the two germline ends. The CDR3 totals 15 residues.